Sequencing of this T cell receptor beta chain was carried out in a study of regulatory T cells in long-lasting Graves disease (dated by TCRdb to the early 2020s). For the wider study: Antithyroid drugs had been taken for less than 3 months by newly diagnosed Graves' disease patients. This study used TCR sequencing and RNA sequencing of peripheral blood to compare persistent Graves' disease patients against newly diagnosed Graves' disease patients. The study was registered as a clinical trial and conducted in China. A total of around 35 samples underwent TCR sequencing, from roughly 13 patients with persistent Graves' disease and some 20 patients with newly diagnosed Graves' disease.

The time point label on this specimen signifies: newly diagnosed GD, antithyroid drugs for less than 3 months. For both TCR sequencing and RNA sequencing, RNA was extracted from PBMCs in TRIzol. The diagnosis of Graves' disease was made according to American Thyroid Association guidelines. Patients for the study were recruited at an endocrinology department in Xi'an, China. Each patient gave approximately 9 milliliters of peripheral blood, collected in an EDTA anticoagulant tube. Ficoll Paque Plus density gradient separation was used to isolate PBMCs, and no further T cell sorting was performed. RNA quality was checked with an Agilent 2100 Bioanalyzer and agarose gel, and concentration with a NanoDrop 2000. As concerns this clonotype: Its antigen is still unknown. Base qualities are not provided; no much larger clone lies one nucleotide away.

Broad study findings and their caveats: Persistent disease showed preferential use of TRBV28, TRBJ1-2 and TRBJ2-5, whereas newly diagnosed disease favored TRBV20-1 and TRBJ2-1. The authors noted that the small sample size was a limitation that may lower accuracy. Only peripheral blood was studied, because thyroid tissue, the primary lesion, was inaccessible. Only the TCR beta chain was sequenced and analyzed. Compared with newly diagnosed patients, persistent Graves' disease patients had lower TCR Shannon entropy and fewer highly expanded clones, which suggests clonal expansion. A larger number of public clonotypes was shared among persistent patients (under 3,000) than among newly diagnosed patients (approximately 1,000).

The library was made by multiplex PCR. Sequencing was carried out with an Illumina HiSeq 4000. iRepertoire HTBI primers and Arm-PCR amplification of CDR3 regions were used to construct TCR beta libraries. Before sequencing, the PCR products underwent gel purification. Per the original workflow: Across samples, 60 to 70 TRBV and 13 to 15 TRBJ segments were identified and used for gene usage analysis of CDR3 amino acid clonotypes. COPE and FqMerger were used to merge filtered high-quality paired reads into contigs. BLAST was used to align contigs to IMGT TRBV, TRBD and TRBJ reference genes, and CDR3 was defined according to IMGT. Any clonotype with a frequency above 0.1% was counted as a highly expanded clone. Repertoire diversity was measured by Shannon entropy, and V-J evenness by the Gini coefficient. A clonotype found in more than one individual was treated as public. The public reads were reprocessed in TCRdb via fastp at Q25 and MiXCR, keeping in-frame beta chains. Under each unique CDR3 protein, matching rows form one entry showing the most common genes and DNA. The V and J calls reflect TCRdb's pipeline rather than the authors' work. Across this sample there are about 320,000 distinct CDR3 sequences, with under 20% seen only once. 35% to 45% of the sample goes to the ten largest clones.

The germline V gene (reference sequence) specifies LNHDA as CDR1 and SQIVND as CDR2. The cysteine opens and the phenylalanine closes a CDR3 of 15 amino acids. CDR3 DNA only is kept here, 45 bases in frame from base 1. V sheds 3 bases and J sheds 5 bases, leaving 16 bases between their ends. This sequence originates from a female donor with Graves disease. This sample comprised peripheral blood mononuclear cells (PBMCs), obtained at new diagnosis, from a patient treated with antithyroid drugs. The sequence links TRBV19 to TRBJ1-2; TRBD1 is perhaps the D gene, given 5 matching bases. In nucleotide form, the sequence is TGTGCCAGTAGTATTCCGGACACCCCCGCTTATGGCTACACCTTC. This translates into CASSIPDTPAYGYTF.